Listed below are T cell receptor beta chains from one sample, sequenced in a study of blood T cell repertoires in COVID-19. TCRdb's copy holds only in-frame clones and misses some; the assay was immunoSEQ multiplex PCR. The sample has approximately 180,000 clones; 70% to 90% are singletons. Sequencing used peripheral blood. The receptors were gathered from a man in his sixties with active or convalescent COVID-19. Each CDR3 is given with its conserved first and last residue. The order of the fields is D gene, J gene, V gene, clone size, CDR3 DNA, CDR3 protein. D genes are given only for firm matches. Expanded clones are given a class, and other clones once, few, many or no size at all.

TRBD1 | TRBJ1-5 | TRBV7-2 | - | TGTGCCAGCAGCTCCGGGACAGGGAGCGAGCCCCAGCATTTT | CASSSGTGSEPQHF
- | TRBJ2-7 | TRBV13 | - | TGTGCCAGCAGCCCCAGACCGACTACCCTGATAGACGAGCAGTACTTC | CASSPRPTTLIDEQYF
- | TRBJ2-3 | TRBV10-3 | - | TGTGCCATCCAGGGCACAGATACGCAGTATTTT | CAIQGTDTQYF
- | TRBJ1-4 | TRBV2 | - | TGTGCCAGCAGTGAAAAGTGGGGCTCGGGAAAACTGTTTTTT | CASSEKWGSGKLFF
TRBD1 | TRBJ1-3 | TRBV5-1 | - | TGCGCCAGCAGCTTGCAGCCCGACAGGGGTTATGGAAACACCATATATTTT | CASSLQPDRGYGNTIYF
- | TRBJ1-1 | TRBV25-1 | - | TGTGCCAGCAGTGAAAGGGGCAGGAACACTGAAGCTTTCTTT | CASSERGRNTEAFF
TRBD1 | TRBJ1-1 | TRBV10-3 | - | TGTGCCACCGTCAGGGGGGACGGGTTGAACACTGAAGCTTTCTTT | CATVRGDGLNTEAFF
- | TRBJ1-1 | TRBV5-1 | - | TGCGCCAGCACCTTCGGGGGTCCAATGAACACTGAAGCTTTCTTT | CASTFGGPMNTEAFF
- | TRBJ1-2 | TRBV15 | - | TGTGCCACCAGCAGAGATCCCGATGACTACGCCTATGGCTACACCTTC | CATSRDPDDYAYGYTF
TRBD1 | TRBJ2-3 | TRBV7-6 | - | TGTGCCAGCAGCTTAGACAGGGGAACAGATACGCAGTATTTT | CASSLDRGTDTQYF
TRBD2 | TRBJ2-7 | TRBV15 | once | TGTGCCACCAGCAAGCGGGGGTCGTACGAGCAGTACTTC | CATSKRGSYEQYF
- | TRBJ1-2 | TRBV6-5 | once | TGTGCCAGCAGTTACGGGAGGGGGGGCTACACCTTC | CASSYGRGGYTF
- | TRBJ1-3 | TRBV7-6 | - | TGTGCCAGCAGCCGAGGCGACAGCAGCTCTGGAAACACCATATATTTT | CASSRGDSSSGNTIYF
- | TRBJ1-2 | TRBV24-1 | - | TGTGCCACCAGTCCAACAGGGAACTATGGCTACACCTTC | CATSPTGNYGYTF
- | TRBJ1-4 | TRBV4-1 | - | TGCGCCAGCAGCCAAGACGCAGCAACTAATGAAAAACTGTTTTTT | CASSQDAATNEKLFF
TRBD1 | TRBJ1-6 | TRBV4-1 | - | TGCGCCAGCAGCCTGGGGACAGGGGTAAATTCACCCCTCCACTTT | CASSLGTGVNSPLHF
- | TRBJ2-7 | TRBV7-8 | - | TGTGCCAGCAGCTTGGACAGCTTCTCCTACGAGCAGTACTTC | CASSLDSFSYEQYF
TRBD2 | TRBJ2-1 | TRBV30 | - | TGTGCCTGGAGAGGTAGCGGGGGGGGAACCTACAATGAGCAGTTCTTC | CAWRGSGGGTYNEQFF
TRBD2 | TRBJ2-7 | TRBV5-1 | - | TGCGCCAGCAGCTCGAGGACTAGCGGGGGGCCAGATCACCTTCTTACCGAGCAGTACTTC | CASSSRTSGGPDHLLTEQYF
TRBD2 | TRBJ2-1 | TRBV15 | once | TGTGCCACCAGCAGAGGCCGGACTAGCGGGGGGAATTACAATGAGCAGTTCTTC | CATSRGRTSGGNYNEQFF
- | TRBJ1-1 | TRBV14 | - | TGTGCCAGCAGCCCCTACATCGGACAAGAAGCTTTCTTT | CASSPYIGQEAFF
TRBD1 | TRBJ2-3 | TRBV24-1 | - | TGTGCCACCAGTGATCCTCAGGGGGCCGGAGATACGCAGTATTTT | CATSDPQGAGDTQYF
TRBD1 | TRBJ1-1 | TRBV7-6 | - | TGTGCCAGCAAGGGACAGGAGAACACTGAAGCTTTCTTT | CASKGQENTEAFF
- | TRBJ1-5 | TRBV2 | - | TGTGCCAGCAGCCCCGCAGATAATAGCAATCAGCCCCAGCATTTT | CASSPADNSNQPQHF
- | TRBJ2-7 | TRBV29-1 | once | TGCAGCATCCGGACAGCGAGGGCCTACGAGCAGTACTTC | CSIRTARAYEQYF
TRBD2 | TRBJ2-3 | TRBV11-2 | - | TGTGCCAGCAGCCAAGGGACTAGCGGCTGGGTAGATACGCAGTATTTT | CASSQGTSGWVDTQYF
- | TRBJ1-4 | TRBV5-1 | - | TGCGCCAGCAGCTTGGCGCCCGGAACTAATGAAAAACTGTTTTTT | CASSLAPGTNEKLFF
- | TRBJ1-4 | TRBV9 | - | TGTGCCAGCAGCGCACAGGGAATAGTTGGTGAAAAACTGTTTTTT | CASSAQGIVGEKLFF
- | TRBJ2-2 | TRBV4-1 | - | TGCGCCAGCAGCCAGGGTGCGGGCGGGCGAGGGGGGGAGCTGTTTTTT | CASSQGAGGRGGELFF
- | TRBJ1-6 | TRBV5-1 | - | TGCGCCAGCAGCTTGGACAGGGCTTCACCCCTCCACTTT | CASSLDRASPLHF
TRBD1 | TRBJ1-2 | TRBV18 | - | TGTGCCAGCTCGGGACAGGGTTACTATGGCTACACCTTC | CASSGQGYYGYTF
TRBD1 | TRBJ2-7 | TRBV30 | - | TGTGCCTGGAGTGGACAGGGATGGGGCGAGCAGTACTTC | CAWSGQGWGEQYF
- | TRBJ1-6 | TRBV24-1 | - | TGTGCCACCAGTGAGTACAGTAATTCACCCCTCCACTTT | CATSEYSNSPLHF
TRBD1 | TRBJ1-2 | TRBV10-3 | - | TGTGCCACCCTAGCGGGGAGGACAGGGAATGGCTACACCTTC | CATLAGRTGNGYTF
TRBD2 | TRBJ2-7 | TRBV5-1 | few | TGCGCCAGCAGCTGGGAGGGGCCCGAAAGGGAGCAGTACTTC | CASSWEGPEREQYF
- | TRBJ1-1 | TRBV7-6 | - | TGTGCCAGCAGCTTGACAGGAGACACTGAAGCTTTCTTT | CASSLTGDTEAFF
TRBD1 | TRBJ1-6 | TRBV3-1/TRBV3-2 | - | TGTGCCAGCAGCCCCATAAACAGGGGGGCGTATAATTCACCCCTCCACTTT | CASSPINRGAYNSPLHF
- | TRBJ1-4 | TRBV7-9 | - | TGTGCCAGCAGCCCAGGTGCAACTAATGAAAAACTGTTTTTT | CASSPGATNEKLFF
- | TRBJ1-5 | TRBV10-2 | - | TGCGCCAGCCGGGATGGGGGCTGGGGCAATCAGCCCCAGCATTTT | CASRDGGWGNQPQHF
- | TRBJ2-1 | TRBV19 | - | TGTGCCAGTAGTCCCAAAGAGATAGATGAGCAGTTCTTC | CASSPKEIDEQFF
- | TRBJ1-1 | TRBV11-2 | once | TGTGCCAGCAGCTTCCAGGGGACTGAAGCTTTCTTT | CASSFQGTEAFF
TRBD1 | TRBJ1-4 | TRBV7-9 | - | TGTGCCAGCAGCTCCTGGGACAGGCAAAATGAAAAACTGTTTTTT | CASSSWDRQNEKLFF
TRBD2 | TRBJ2-3 | TRBV7-6 | once | TGTGCCAGCAGTCTTATGGCTAGCGGGGGCGCAGATACGCAGTATTTT | CASSLMASGGADTQYF